Sequencing of this T cell receptor (beta chain) was carried out in a study of blood T cell repertoires in COVID-19 (dated by TCRdb to about 2020). Context from the whole study: The collaborator samples originated in the United States, Italy and Spain and spanned the acute and convalescent phases of COVID-19. The prospective study material was composed of cDNA or gDNA derived from T cells, B-cell-depleted T cells, or PBMCs. Deeply sampled blood TCRbeta repertoires from subjects exposed to, actively infected with, or recovered from COVID-19 were included in the dataset. The repertoires were released in a freely available public database meant as a resource for research on the immune response to SARS-CoV-2. The samples were drawn from two sources: the first 160 participants of the ongoing ImmuneRACE study, and 1,200 or so subjects contributed by 6 global collaborators. Nearly every sample came with metadata listing a de-identified subject ID, COVID-19 status, age in years and sex. Where available, HLA class I and class II types were obtained from metadata supplied by the sample provider rather than from assay-based typing. What the research found in general, with its limitations: How much clinical and demographic metadata was included differed by source and by participant, and the metadata was provided uncurated.

The CDR3 goes from the cysteine to the phenylalanine over 16 residues. The sequence is cut down to CDR3 DNA, 48 bases in frame from base 1. Compared with germline, V lacks 5 bases and J lacks 0 bases; bases without a gene match: 10. The germline V gene specifies MDHEN as CDR1 and SYDVKM as CDR2. Enrolling through a virtual design, the prospective study's participants ranged in age from roughly 18 to 95 years and lived across around 25 United States geographic areas. In the prospective study, cohorts were assigned on the basis of participant-reported clinical history obtained from a screening survey and a study questionnaire. Exposed participants were defined as having been in contact with someone with a PCR-confirmed or clinician-diagnosed COVID-19 case within 2 weeks of study entry. Each participant in the prospective study had whole blood, serum and a nasopharyngeal or oropharyngeal swab collected by mobile phlebotomists. Prospective study participants could optionally give additional blood draws and questionnaires over an approximately two-month period. Blood samples from the prospective study were shipped frozen or at room temperature prior to DNA extraction.

TCRbeta CDR3 regions were amplified from genomic DNA using the immunoSEQ Assay, a bias-controlled multiplex PCR. As for the original processing: The number of nucleated cells in each sample was estimated from the amplification of reference gene primers within the assay. To quantify the absolute abundance of each unique TCRbeta CDR3 rearrangement, sequence reads were collapsed and filtered. For each sample, productive Simpson clonality was calculated as the square root of Simpson's diversity index across productive rearrangements. TCRdb took over this immuneACCESS table, retaining in-frame rearrangements with V and J assigned. Such tables are incomplete; in checked studies, under half of the missing clones stem from an unresolved V gene, and the remainder is unexplained. D and trimming were read from the DNA, whereas the V and J calls and clone size are those reported in that table. For this sample there are some 200,000 clones; approximately 83% appear just once. The leading ten clones occupy approximately 4.9% of the sample.

The sample holds one count of this clone. Its antigen remains undetermined. Base qualities were left out, and no much larger clone turns up one base away. Here the chain combines TRBV28 and TRBJ2-7; TRBD1 matches 7 bases in the middle. The sample taken for sequencing was PBMCs or T cells enriched from blood (not recorded which). The sequence was obtained from a woman in her forties or fifties who had been exposed to COVID-19. The CDR3 protein: CASSPAGTDPSYEQYF. The sequenced DNA is TGTGCCAGCAGTCCCGCAGGGACAGATCCCTCCTACGAGCAGTACTTC.